Below are 15 T cell receptor beta chains sequenced from a single sample in a study of blood T cell repertoires in COVID-19. TCRdb's copy holds only in-frame clones and misses some; the assay was immunoSEQ multiplex PCR. The sample shows around 310,000 clones, around 90% of them seen only once. Material: peripheral blood. The receptors were sampled from a woman aged 30 to 39 with COVID-19, enrolled during active disease.

The V call is TRBV10-3, the J call TRBJ2-2, with 13 bases fitting TRBD2. Germline trimming cut 8 bases from V and 3 bases from J; bases unmatched to any gene: 6. CDR3 length equals 16 residues. Per germline, CDR1 ENHRY and CDR2 SYGVKD. The CDR3 here is CAIGTSGMVDTGELFF. CDR3 coding DNA: TGTGCCATCGGGACTAGCGGGATGGTTGACACCGGGGAGCTGTTTTTT.

The V gene is TRBV11-3, the J gene TRBJ2-3; 10 bases match TRBD1. The CDR3 has 18 residues. Trimming at V came to 4 bases and at J to 2 bases, leaving 12 bases not matched to a gene. CDR1 is SGHNT, CDR2 YENEEA, per germline. The CDR3 nucleotides read TGTGCCAGCAGCTCCTCCCCCGGACAGGGGGACAACACAGATACGCAGTATTTT. Protein sequence: CASSSSPGQGDNTDTQYF.

V usage is TRBV2 and J usage is TRBJ2-2, with TRBD2 matching 13 bases. The junction had 8 bases not matched to a gene; V was cut back by 7 bases and J by 3 bases. The CDR3 extends over 17 amino acids. Germline assignment: CDR1 SNHLY and CDR2 FYNNEI. The CDR3 spells CASTRPGLAGYTGELFF. The CDR3 region has the DNA TGTGCCAGCACCCGCCCGGGACTAGCGGGATACACCGGGGAGCTGTTTTTT.

The chain recombines TRBV2 with TRBJ2-2; D unclear. V lost 2 bases and J 1 base, leaving 8 bases between the germline ends. The V gene's germline CDR1 is SNHLY and CDR2 FYNNEI. The CDR3 contains 15 residues. The DNA of the CDR3 is TGTGCCAGCAGTGAAAGCAGGCGGAACACCGGGGAGCTGTTTTTT. Its protein product is CASSESRRNTGELFF.

This clone came up once. This chain connects TRBV4-1 to TRBJ1-4, with a weak D call TRBD1 (6 bases). The germline gives CDR1 MGHRA, CDR2 YSYEKL. V was clipped by 0 bases and J by 8 bases, with 16 bases between them. This CDR3 contains 16 residues. In DNA form, the CDR3 reads TGCGCCAGCAGCCAAGAAGGGGACAAAGGAAGGGAAAAACTGTTTTTT. It translates to CASSQEGDKGREKLFF.

The chain has TRBV9 and TRBJ2-2; D is perhaps TRBD2 (5 bases). Looked up from germline, CDR1 is SGDLS and CDR2 is YYNGEE. The V end lost 0 bases, the J end lost 5 bases, and 11 bases lay between the germline ends. CDR3 length equals 15 residues. The CDR3 bases are TGTGCCAGCAGCGTAGCGGACTTAGATACCGGGGAGCTGTTTTTT. It yields the protein CASSVADLDTGELFF.

The rearrangement joins TRBV7-9 to TRBJ2-2; 9 positions match TRBD2. This CDR3 is 15 amino acids long. Trimming removed 11 bases from V and 4 bases from J; junction bases left unmatched: 11. In germline, CDR1 is SEHNR, CDR2 FQNEAQ (reference sequence). CDR3 in amino acids: CAGEAGLAVTGELFF. Here the CDR3 DNA reads TGTGCCGGCGAGGCGGGACTAGCAGTCACCGGGGAGCTGTTTTTT. The full variable domain, rest sourced from reference TRBV7-9 and TRBJ2-2, is DTGVSQNPRHKITKRGQNVTFRCDPISEHNRLYWYRQTLGQGPEFLTYFQNEAQLEKSRLLSDRFSAERPKGSFSTLEIQRTEQGDSAMYLCAGEAGLAVTGELFFGEGSRLTVL.

The chain links TRBV19 to TRBJ2-1, with 9 bases that match TRBD1. The CDR3 covers 13 residues. From germline, CDR1 is LNHDA and CDR2 SQIVND (reference sequence). The trim removed 8 bases at V and 9 bases at J, leaving 8 bases unmatched. The CDR3 nucleotides read TGTGCCAGTGGGGGACAGGGATTTCGTGAGCAGTTCTTC. Encoded protein: CASGGQGFREQFF.

This chain links TRBV6-5 with TRBJ2-3; D is possibly TRBD1 (5 bases). The ends were cut back, 0 bases at V and 6 bases at J, with 13 bases in the middle. The CDR3 consists of 15 residues. Per the germline V gene, CDR1 is MNHEY and CDR2 is SVGAGI. CDR3 sequence reads: CASSYSPGIVDTQYF. The CDR3, as DNA: TGTGCCAGCAGTTACTCCCCAGGGATTGTGGATACGCAGTATTTT.

This clone came up a few times. The genes are TRBV6-5 and TRBJ1-1, with D perhaps TRBD1 (5 bases). Germline V gives CDR1 MNHEY, CDR2 SVGAGI. This CDR3 contains 15 residues. Trimming stripped 5 bases from V and 3 bases from J, with 16 bases between. CDR3 protein: CASSPPGIGDTEAFF. The CDR3 nucleotides read TGTGCCAGCAGTCCCCCAGGGATAGGGGACACTGAAGCTTTCTTT.

This chain joins TRBV28 and TRBJ1-4, with 8 positions matching TRBD1. CDR3 length equals 18 residues. The V and J ends lost 1 base and 2 bases, in that order; junction bases with no gene match: 9. Germline V gene lookup returns CDR1 MDHEN and CDR2 SYDVKM. The CDR3 sequence: CASSLFSRTGGTNEKLFF. The CDR3 coding sequence is TGTGCCAGCAGTTTATTTTCTCGCACAGGGGGTACTAATGAAAAACTGTTTTTT.

The chain uses TRBV5-4 and TRBJ1-4; weak D call: TRBD1 (5 bases). Germline V gene data show CDR1 as SGHNT and CDR2 as YYREEE (reference sequence). There are 14 residues in the CDR3. Trimming shortened V by 3 bases and J by 7 bases, and 13 bases separated the two germline ends. The CDR3 nucleotides read TGTGCCAGCAGCTCGCAGGGAGGTGTTGAAAAACTGTTTTTT. Amino acid sequence: CASSSQGGVEKLFF.

The rearrangement uses TRBV19 and TRBJ1-5; TRBD1 matches at 9 bases. Germline CDR1 LNHDA, CDR2 SQIVND (reference sequence). The CDR3 totals 15 residues. The V segment lost 6 bases and the J segment 1 base; nucleotides outside the gene matches: 4. The CDR3 DNA is TGTGCCAGTAGGTCACAGGGGGCGAGCAATCAGCCCCAGCATTTT. This encodes CASRSQGASNQPQHF.

The CDR3 spells CASSVTVGGAGRNYGYTF. CDR3 bases: TGTGCCAGCAGTGTTACCGTGGGTGGGGCAGGGCGAAACTATGGCTACACCTTC. The chain has TRBV2 and TRBJ1-2; the D gene is possibly TRBD1 (5 bases). The germline CDR1 and CDR2 sequences are SNHLY and FYNNEI. V lost 4 bases, J lost 2 bases, and 23 bases lay in between. The CDR3 spans 18 residues.

This clone appeared a single time. The rearrangement joins TRBV10-2 to TRBJ2-7; 11 positions match TRBD2. The CDR3 runs to 16 residues. V was clipped by 10 bases and J by 0 bases; unmatched bases: 11. CDR1 is WSHSY and CDR2 is SAAADI in the germline V gene. CDR3 sequence reads: CATKMGLAASSYEQYF. CDR3 in DNA: TGCGCCACCAAAATGGGACTAGCGGCGTCCTCCTACGAGCAGTACTTC.